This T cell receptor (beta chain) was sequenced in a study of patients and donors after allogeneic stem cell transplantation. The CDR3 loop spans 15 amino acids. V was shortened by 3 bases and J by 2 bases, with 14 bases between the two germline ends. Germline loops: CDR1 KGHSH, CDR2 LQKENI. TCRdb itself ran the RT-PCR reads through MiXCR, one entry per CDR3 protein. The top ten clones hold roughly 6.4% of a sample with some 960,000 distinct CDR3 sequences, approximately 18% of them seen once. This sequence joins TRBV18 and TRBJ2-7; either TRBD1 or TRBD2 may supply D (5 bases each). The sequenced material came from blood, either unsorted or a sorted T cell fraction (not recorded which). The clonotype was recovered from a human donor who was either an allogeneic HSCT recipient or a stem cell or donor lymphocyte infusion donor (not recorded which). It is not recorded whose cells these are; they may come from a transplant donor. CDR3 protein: CASSPQPGAPYEQYF. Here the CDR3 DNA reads TGTGCCAGCTCACCTCAACCCGGGGCCCCCTACGAGCAGTACTTC.